These T cell receptor beta chains were read from a single sample in a study of metastatic and nonmetastatic thyroid tumors. TCRdb ran MiXCR on the PCR reads. This sample has about 27,000 clones, with roughly 17% found just once. Sequences were obtained from blood. The receptors stem from a male donor with papillary thyroid cancer or a benign thyroid nodule (not recorded which). Some clones in this sample may be carry-over from other donors' samples. Both conserved end residues are part of each CDR3. The D gene is left open where the match is weak. Expanded clones are given a class, and other clones once, few, many or no size at all.

j_call | d_call | clone_size | v_call | cdr3_nt | cdr3_aa
TRBJ2-3 | . | few | TRBV6-1 | TGTGCCAGCAGTGCTAGCTGTAGCCTGGATACGCAGTATTTT | CASSASCSLDTQYF
TRBJ1-2 | . | few | TRBV27 | TGTGCCAGCAGTTTCACGGTCAACACCCTTGGCTACACCTTC | CASSFTVNTLGYTF
TRBJ1-1 | . | . | TRBV10-3 | TGTGCCATCAGTGATTCCGGGACGGTGAACACTGAAGCTTTCTTT | CAISDSGTVNTEAFF
TRBJ2-7 | . | medium-sized | TRBV2 | TGTGCCAGCAGTGTGACCTTTTACGAGCAGTACTTC | CASSVTFYEQYF
TRBJ1-5 | . | . | TRBV20-1 | TGCAGTGCGCGTGAAGCAAATCAGCCCCAGCATTTT | CSAREANQPQHF
TRBJ2-5 | . | many | TRBV25-1 | TGTGCCAGCAGTTCCTTGGTGAGGGCCCAAGAGACCCAGTACTTC | CASSSLVRAQETQYF
TRBJ2-7 | . | many | TRBV27 | TGTGCCAGCAGTTTAGAGGGAATGGGCTACGAGCAGTACTTC | CASSLEGMGYEQYF
TRBJ2-3 | TRBD2 | many | TRBV28 | TGTGCCAGCAGTGGGGAGGGTAGCGGGGGTGCCACAGATACGCAGTATTTT | CASSGEGSGGATDTQYF
TRBJ1-5 | TRBD1 | many | TRBV19 | TGTGCCAGTAATGAGGGACAGAAGAATCAGCCCCAGCATTTT | CASNEGQKNQPQHF
TRBJ2-7 | TRBD1 | many | TRBV5-5 | TGTGCCAGCAGCAACAACCGGGACAGGGGATACGAGCAGTACTTC | CASSNNRDRGYEQYF
TRBJ2-1 | TRBD2 | many | TRBV5-6 | TGTGCCAGCAGCGCCGGTGGCAGGGAGGGTGAGCAGTTCTTC | CASSAGGREGEQFF
TRBJ1-1 | TRBD1 | many | TRBV11-2 | TGTGCCAGCAGCCCGAGACTGACAGGGGTAACCGACACTGAAGCTTTCTTT | CASSPRLTGVTDTEAFF
TRBJ2-2 | . | many | TRBV19 | TGTGCCAGTAGGGTGAGGAGTGACACCGGGGAGCTGTTTTTT | CASRVRSDTGELFF
TRBJ2-7 | TRBD2 | . | TRBV11-1 | TGTGCCAGCAGCTTTCGGACTAGCGGGAGTATATCCTACGAGCAGTACTTC | CASSFRTSGSISYEQYF
TRBJ2-7 | . | few | TRBV10-2 | TGCGCCAGCAGTGGGCCCGGGACCCAGTCCTGCGAGCAGTACTTC | CASSGPGTQSCEQYF
TRBJ2-7 | TRBD2 | . | TRBV4-1 | TGCGCCAGCAGCCAAGTGAGCTATTTGGGGACTAGCGTCGACGAGCAGTACTTC | CASSQVSYLGTSVDEQYF
TRBJ2-5 | TRBD1 | many | TRBV6-4 | TGTGCCAGCAGCAACACCACAGGGGGCGGAGAGACCCAGTACTTC | CASSNTTGGGETQYF
TRBJ2-2 | TRBD2 | many | TRBV5-6 | TGTGCCAGCAGCTTGACGGGAGGGCCCGCCGGGGAGCTGTTTTTT | CASSLTGGPAGELFF
TRBJ2-6 | . | . | TRBV7-9 | TGTGCCAGCAGCTTCGGGGGTGGGTCCAATGTCCTGACTTTC | CASSFGGGSNVLTF
TRBJ1-2 | . | many | TRBV27 | TGTGCCAGCAGTTTATCGGAGGACATTGGCTACACCTTC | CASSLSEDIGYTF
TRBJ2-7 | . | . | TRBV29-1 | TGCATCGTTGCTGAGACCTCCTACGAGCAGTACTTC | CIVAETSYEQYF
TRBJ2-7 | TRBD1 | few | TRBV5-1 | TGCGCCAGCAGCCGTAGGGACAGCAACTACGAGCAGTACTTC | CASSRRDSNYEQYF
TRBJ2-5 | TRBD2 | many | TRBV5-1 | TGCGCCAGCAGAGGTAGCGGGCGCCAAGAGACCCAGTACTTC | CASRGSGRQETQYF
TRBJ2-1 | TRBD2 | . | TRBV7-3 | TGTGCCAGCAGCTTAAGTACCCGAGGCCGACTAGCGGGAGGCAATGAGCAGTTCTTC | CASSLSTRGRLAGGNEQFF
TRBJ2-3 | . | many | TRBV12-3/TRBV12-4 | TGTGCCAGCAGGCTAGAGGCAGATACGCAGTATTTT | CASRLEADTQYF
TRBJ2-7 | . | many | TRBV6-1 | TGTGCCAGCAGTGAAGACCGAGACTACGAGCAGTACTTC | CASSEDRDYEQYF
TRBJ2-7 | TRBD1 | many | TRBV11-2 | TGTGCCAGCAGCGACCGGAGGCAGGGGGCCTCCTACGAGCAGTACTTC | CASSDRRQGASYEQYF
TRBJ1-3 | . | . | TRBV6-1 | TGTGCCAGCAGTGAAGAGCCCTGTGGAAAAACCATATTTTTT | CASSEEPCGKTIFF
TRBJ2-5 | TRBD2 | many | TRBV9 | TGTGCCAGCAGCCCTCAAGCGGGAGAAGCAGAGACCCAGTACTTC | CASSPQAGEAETQYF
TRBJ2-7 | TRBD2 | many | TRBV20-1 | TGCAGTGCTCCCACGGGCGGGAGGGCCTACGAGCAGTACTTC | CSAPTGGRAYEQYF
TRBJ2-7 | . | . | TRBV11-3 | TGTGCCAGCAGCGGGACTGGACAGGTACACTACGAGCAGTACTTC | CASSGTGQVHYEQYF
TRBJ1-6 | . | many | TRBV9 | TGTGCCAGCAGTGGGCCAGGGAGATCACCCCTCCACTTT | CASSGPGRSPLHF
TRBJ2-1 | TRBD2 | many | TRBV27 | TGTGCCAGCAGTCCGGGACTAGCGGGCCTCTCCTACAATGAGCAGTTCTTC | CASSPGLAGLSYNEQFF
TRBJ1-1 | . | many | TRBV6-1 | TGTGCCAGCAGCCTCAAGGACGGCACTGAAGCTTTCTTT | CASSLKDGTEAFF
TRBJ2-1 | . | . | TRBV12-3/TRBV12-4 | TGTGCCAGCAGTCAACGAATGGGATTCGCCCTCCGTAGTCCACAATACAATGAGCAGTTCTTC | CASSQRMGFALRSPQYNEQFF
TRBJ2-5 | TRBD2 | many | TRBV27 | TGTGCCAGCAGCCGGACTAGCGGGAGACCACAAGAGACCCAGTACTTC | CASSRTSGRPQETQYF
TRBJ2-4 | . | many | TRBV5-6 | TGTGCCAGCAGCTCCTTCCCCCGCTTGTTTAATCAGTACTTC | CASSSFPRLFNQYF
TRBJ2-1 | TRBD2 | many | TRBV20-1 | TGCAGTGCGAGGGGACTAGCGGGCCCCTACAATGAGCAGTTCTTC | CSARGLAGPYNEQFF
TRBJ2-7 | . | many | TRBV18 | TGTGCCAGCTCAAGCTTAACAGGCGTCTTGGACGAGCAGTACTTC | CASSSLTGVLDEQYF
TRBJ2-1 | TRBD2 | . | TRBV28 | TGTGCCACCCTGGGCGGGACTATCAACAATGAGCAGTTCTTC | CATLGGTINNEQFF
TRBJ2-4 | TRBD2 | few | TRBV28 | TGTGCCAGCTCGGGGGGGGGCGTCATTCAGTACTTC | CASSGGGVIQYF
TRBJ2-2 | . | many | TRBV7-3 | TGTGCCAGCAGCTTTGATGGGGCGGGCACCGGGGAGCTGTTTTTT | CASSFDGAGTGELFF
TRBJ2-7 | . | medium-sized | TRBV12-3/TRBV12-4 | TGTGCCAGCAGCCATTCCTACGAGCAGTACTTC | CASSHSYEQYF
TRBJ2-1 | . | . | TRBV30 | TGTGCCGGACTAAGCGTAACCTACAATGGGCAGCTCTTC | CAGLSVTYNGQLF
TRBJ1-5 | . | . | TRBV19 | TGTGCCAGTAGTATTTTCGACTTTAATAAGCCCCAGCATTTT | CASSIFDFNKPQHF
TRBJ2-1 | . | many | TRBV29-1 | TGCAGCGTTCTAGACAGGCCGCGGGAGCAGTTCTTC | CSVLDRPREQFF